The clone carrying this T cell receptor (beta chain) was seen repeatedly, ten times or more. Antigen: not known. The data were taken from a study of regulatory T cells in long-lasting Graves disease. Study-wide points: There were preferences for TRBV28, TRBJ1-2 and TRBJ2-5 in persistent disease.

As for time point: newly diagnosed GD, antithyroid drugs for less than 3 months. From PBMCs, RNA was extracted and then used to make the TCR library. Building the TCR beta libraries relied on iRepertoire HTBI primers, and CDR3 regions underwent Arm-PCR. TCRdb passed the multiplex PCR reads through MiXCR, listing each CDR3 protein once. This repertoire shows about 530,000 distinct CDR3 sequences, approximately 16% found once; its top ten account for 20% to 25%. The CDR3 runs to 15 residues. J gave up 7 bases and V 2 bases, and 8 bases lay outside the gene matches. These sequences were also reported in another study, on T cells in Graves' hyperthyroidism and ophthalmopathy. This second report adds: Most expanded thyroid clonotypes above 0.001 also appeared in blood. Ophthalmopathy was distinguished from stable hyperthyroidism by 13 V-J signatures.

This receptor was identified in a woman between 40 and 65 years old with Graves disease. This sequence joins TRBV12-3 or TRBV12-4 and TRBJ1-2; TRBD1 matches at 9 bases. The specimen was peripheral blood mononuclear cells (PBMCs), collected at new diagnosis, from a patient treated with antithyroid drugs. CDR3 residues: CASSLPTTGGAGYTF. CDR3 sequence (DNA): TGTGCCAGCAGTTTACCCACTACAGGGGGCGCTGGCTACACCTTC.